Listed below are T cell receptor beta chains from one sample, sequenced in a study of PD-1 blockade in mismatch repair-deficient tumors. Assay used: immunoSEQ multiplex PCR; TCRdb lists only in-frame clones, some missing. The sample includes 100,000 to 150,000 clones, around 87% of them seen just once. Source: peripheral blood, taken 44 weeks after starting pembrolizumab. The origin of the receptors is an adult with mismatch repair-deficient cancer. CDR3s include the opening cysteine and the closing phenylalanine or tryptophan. D genes are given only for firm matches. A clone size is listed for some rows: how often the clone was seen (once, few, many), or a class if it is expanded.

>few|NA|TRBJ2-5|TRBV10-3
CAISPGGMYQETQYF
TGTGCCATCTCCCCTGGCGGGATGTACCAAGAGACCCAGTACTTC
>NA|NA|TRBJ2-3|TRBV7-2
CASSYDLGTDTQYF
TGTGCCAGCAGCTATGACCTAGGCACAGATACGCAGTATTTT
>NA|NA|TRBJ2-7|TRBV5-4
CASSLSSEQYF
TGTGCCAGCAGCTTATCATCCGAGCAGTACTTC
>once|NA|TRBJ2-5|TRBV9
CASSVGLQETQYF
TGTGCCAGCAGCGTAGGGCTCCAAGAGACCCAGTACTTC
>NA|TRBD2|TRBJ2-1|TRBV6-5
CASSLRTSDYNEQFF
TGTGCCAGCAGTCTCCGGACTAGCGACTACAATGAGCAGTTCTTC
>NA|NA|TRBJ2-2|TRBV6-5
CASKNTGELFF
TGTGCCAGCAAAAACACCGGGGAGCTGTTTTTT
>NA|TRBD2|TRBJ2-1|TRBV12-5
CASGFGGAYEQFF
TGTGCTAGTGGCTTCGGGGGGGCGTATGAGCAGTTCTTC
>NA|NA|TRBJ1-4|TRBV7-9
CASSFPLGQGEKLFF
TGTGCCAGCAGCTTCCCGCTCGGGCAGGGTGAAAAACTGTTTTTT
>NA|NA|TRBJ2-2|TRBV5-6
CASSSAGAGELFF
TGTGCCAGCAGCTCGGCTGGCGCCGGGGAGCTGTTTTTT
>once|NA|TRBJ1-5|TRBV4-2
CASSQDRSNQPQHF
TGTGCCAGCAGCCAAGATAGGTCGAATCAGCCCCAGCATTTT
>NA|NA|TRBJ2-5|TRBV9
CASSVEGGHAKETQYF
TGTGCCAGCAGCGTAGAGGGGGGTCACGCCAAAGAGACCCAGTACTTC
>NA|TRBD2|TRBJ2-3|TRBV6-6
CASSSRTSTDTQYF
TGTGCCAGCAGTTCAAGGACTAGTACAGATACGCAGTATTTT
>NA|TRBD1|TRBJ2-7|TRBV11-3
CASSPYRGKGYEQYF
TGTGCCAGCAGCCCATACAGGGGTAAGGGCTACGAGCAGTACTTC
>few|NA|TRBJ1-5|TRBV30
CAWSTGVRQPQHF
TGTGCCTGGAGCACCGGGGTTCGTCAGCCCCAGCATTTT
>NA|TRBD2|TRBJ2-1|TRBV6-1
CASRPREESEQFF
TGTGCCAGCAGGCCGCGGGAGGAAAGTGAGCAGTTCTTC
>once|NA|TRBJ2-3|TRBV7-9
CASSLRPGAETSTDTQYF
TGTGCCAGCAGCTTAAGGCCAGGGGCAGAGACTAGCACAGATACGCAGTATTTT
>NA|NA|TRBJ2-5|TRBV11-2
CASSPSETQYF
TGTGCCAGCAGCCCGTCAGAGACCCAGTACTTC
>few|NA|TRBJ1-4|TRBV7-9
CASSLGTAATNEKLFF
TGTGCCAGCAGCTTGGGGACGGCTGCAACTAATGAAAAACTGTTTTTT
>NA|NA|TRBJ2-7|TRBV4-1
CASSHTPESPSYEQYF
TGCGCCAGCAGCCATACCCCGGAGTCCCCATCCTACGAGCAGTACTTC
>NA|NA|TRBJ2-1|TRBV6-6
CASSYSSTYNEQFF
TGTGCCAGCAGTTACTCGTCAACCTACAATGAGCAGTTCTTC
>NA|NA|TRBJ1-2|TRBV7-2
CASSSFQGFGGGYTF
TGTGCCAGCAGCTCATTCCAGGGTTTTGGGGGGGGCTACACCTTC
>NA|TRBD1|TRBJ2-3|TRBV29-1
CSVGTVFTDTQYF
TGCAGCGTCGGGACAGTATTCACAGATACGCAGTATTTT
>NA|NA|TRBJ2-7|TRBV4-1
CASSQVIWDEQYF
TGCGCCAGCAGCCAAGTTATCTGGGACGAGCAGTACTTC
>NA|NA|TRBJ1-1|TRBV19
CASSIVAGPNTEAFF
TGTGCCAGTAGTATAGTCGCAGGGCCGAACACTGAAGCTTTCTTT
>NA|NA|TRBJ1-1|TRBV5-5
CASSLWQLNTEAFF
TGTGCCAGCAGCTTGTGGCAGCTGAACACTGAAGCTTTCTTT
>NA|TRBD1|TRBJ2-7|TRBV27
CASSFTATGQGVPQYF
TGTGCCAGCAGTTTTACGGCGACGGGACAGGGAGTTCCCCAGTACTTC
>NA|NA|TRBJ2-4|TRBV27
CASSLTGGVGNIQYF
TGTGCCAGCAGTCTGACAGGAGGGGTGGGAAACATTCAGTACTTC
>NA|NA|TRBJ2-4|TRBV18
CASSPGRGAKNIQYF
TGTGCCAGCTCACCCGGCCGGGGAGCCAAAAACATTCAGTACTTC
>NA|NA|TRBJ2-7|TRBV1
CTSSPDGGTYEQYF
TGCACCAGCAGCCCCGATGGCGGAACCTACGAGCAGTACTTC
>once|NA|TRBJ1-5|TRBV5-1
CASSLGGGNQPQHF
TGCGCCAGCAGCTTGGGGGGGGGAAATCAGCCCCAGCATTTT
>NA|NA|TRBJ1-2|TRBV6-5
CASSARAFSYGYTF
TGTGCCAGCAGTGCCCGGGCTTTTTCCTATGGCTACACCTTC
>NA|NA|TRBJ2-5|TRBV5-1
CASSLSSGWGETQYF
TGCGCCAGCAGCTTAAGTTCGGGTTGGGGAGAGACCCAGTACTTC
>NA|TRBD1|TRBJ1-2|TRBV6-5
CATSRDRDYGYTF
TGTGCCACCAGCCGGGACAGGGACTATGGCTACACCTTC
>NA|NA|TRBJ2-7|TRBV6-6
CASSTAGSPYEQYF
TGTGCCAGCAGTACAGCAGGGTCCCCCTACGAGCAGTACTTC
>few|TRBD2|TRBJ2-1|TRBV6-5
CAAARRESYNEQFF
TGTGCCGCCGCTAGGCGGGAGAGCTACAATGAGCAGTTCTTC
>NA|TRBD2|TRBJ2-7|TRBV29-1
CSVEGLAGTYEQYF
TGCAGCGTTGAGGGACTAGCGGGTACCTACGAGCAGTACTTC
>NA|TRBD1|TRBJ1-1|TRBV5-1
CASSPGTGEPEAFF
TGCGCCAGCAGCCCCGGGACAGGGGAGCCTGAAGCTTTCTTT
>NA|TRBD2|TRBJ2-2|TRBV19
CASSIGSWSGSTGELFF
TGTGCCAGTAGTATAGGTAGTTGGAGCGGGAGTACCGGGGAGCTGTTTTTT
>few|NA|TRBJ1-2|TRBV10-3
CAISDTTAYYGYTF
TGTGCCATCAGTGACACGACAGCCTACTATGGCTACACCTTC
>NA|TRBD2|TRBJ2-2|TRBV19
CASSRLAGNTGELFF
TGTGCCAGTTCGAGACTAGCGGGAAATACCGGGGAGCTGTTTTTT
>NA|NA|TRBJ2-5|TRBV30
CAWKSARAQETQYF
TGTGCCTGGAAATCGGCCAGGGCACAAGAGACCCAGTACTTC
>NA|TRBD2|TRBJ2-3|TRBV30
CAWSVGLAGGDTQYF
TGTGCCTGGAGTGTAGGACTAGCGGGAGGGGATACGCAGTATTTT
>NA|TRBD1|TRBJ2-7|TRBV7-8
CASSLRTGQSYEQYF
TGTGCCAGCAGCTTAAGGACAGGGCAATCGTACGAGCAGTACTTC
>NA|NA|TRBJ1-5|TRBV15
CATSLGGQPQHF
TGTGCCACCAGTTTAGGGGGTCAGCCCCAGCATTTT
>NA|TRBD1|TRBJ2-5|TRBV11-3
CASSPRDSQETQYF
TGTGCCAGCAGCCCCCGGGACAGCCAAGAGACCCAGTACTTC
>NA|TRBD2|TRBJ2-7|TRBV4-3
CASSQDLELAGGGEQYF
TGCGCCAGCAGCCAAGATCTAGAACTAGCGGGAGGAGGCGAGCAGTACTTC
>NA|NA|TRBJ2-1|TRBV15
CATNSGSSSYNEQFF
TGTGCCACCAACAGCGGGTCAAGCTCCTACAATGAGCAGTTCTTC
>NA|NA|TRBJ1-4|TRBV2
CASSDEQGTNEKLFF
TGTGCCAGCAGTGACGAACAGGGAACTAATGAAAAACTGTTTTTT
>NA|NA|TRBJ2-7|TRBV5-1
CASSLAPGFYEQYF
TGCGCCAGCAGCTTGGCCCCGGGGTTCTACGAGCAGTACTTC
>NA|NA|TRBJ2-7|TRBV7-9
CASSLNGQVYEQYF
TGTGCCAGCAGCTTAAACGGTCAAGTATACGAGCAGTACTTC